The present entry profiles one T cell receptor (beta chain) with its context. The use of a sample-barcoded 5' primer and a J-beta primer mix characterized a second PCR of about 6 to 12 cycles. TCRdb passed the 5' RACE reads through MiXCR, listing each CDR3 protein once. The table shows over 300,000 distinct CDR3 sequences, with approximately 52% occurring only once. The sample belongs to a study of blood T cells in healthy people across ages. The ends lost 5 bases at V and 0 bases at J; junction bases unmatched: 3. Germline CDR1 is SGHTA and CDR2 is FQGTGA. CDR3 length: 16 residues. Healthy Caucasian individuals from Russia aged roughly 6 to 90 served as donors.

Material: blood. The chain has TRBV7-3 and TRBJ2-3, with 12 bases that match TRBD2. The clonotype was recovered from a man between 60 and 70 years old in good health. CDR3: CASSRGTSGSTDTQYF. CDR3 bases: TGTGCCAGCAGCAGAGGGACTAGCGGGAGCACAGATACGCAGTATTTT.